This TCR beta chain was retrieved from a study of Ad26.COV2.S vaccination and SARS-CoV-2 variants (dated by TCRdb to 2020 to 2022). The study in broad terms: Donors in the vaccine arm were drawn from COV1001, a phase I-IIa trial of Ad26.COV2.S in healthy adults that was multicentre, randomized, double-blind and placebo-controlled. Ad26.COV2.S was administered intramuscularly at 5 x 10^10 or 1 x 10^11 viral particles, either as a single shot or as two shots given 56 days apart. TCRbeta repertoire sequencing was used to assess the specificity and breadth of SARS-CoV-2-reactive T cell receptors after Ad26.COV2.S vaccination. A total of around 32 samples were included in the TCR-sequenced set, comprising about 20 Ad26.COV2.S vaccine recipients, 5 placebo recipients and 8 SARS-CoV-2 convalescent individuals. Participants in the trial were split at random into five groups of five each, receiving low-dose or high-dose Ad26.COV2.S once or twice, or else placebo on both occasions. Throughout the experiments and outcome assessment, investigators stayed blinded to trial group allocation. Overall study results and their limits: The study was not powered for comparison of responses between vaccine doses or regimens. Vaccine and placebo recipients had comparable non-spike TCR breadth, which fits with the vaccine containing only spike. Substantial breadth of spike-specific CD8+ and CD4+ T cell responses was reported after vaccination. It was noted by the authors that total T cell responses may have been underestimated by the TCR breadth and depth analyses. Spike-specific TCR breadth was higher in Ad26.COV2.S recipients than in placebo recipients (P = 0.0014).

Interpreted using the paper, the treatment or condition label stands for: 15 to 20 received Ad26.COV2.S at low or high dose, single or two shots; about 5 received placebo; per-sample allocation not given. Repertoires of vaccine and placebo recipients were sequenced from samples collected on day 63 after the first injection. In Cohort 1b, roughly 26 adults aged 18-55 years were enrolled at a single site in Boston, USA, between 29 July and 7 August 2020. Ad26.COV2.S was a replication-incompetent adenovirus type 26 vector that expressed a prefusion-stabilized SARS-CoV-2 spike protein derived from the original Wuhan strain. The CDR3 starts with the cysteine, ends with the phenylalanine, and has 13 residues. The kept DNA is CDR3 alone, 39 bases in frame from the first base. CDR1 SEHNR and CDR2 FQNEAQ were looked up in the germline V gene (reference sequence). V is reduced by 5 bases and J by 7 bases, leaving a spacing of 14 bases between them.

In regard to this clone: Its antigen is currently not known. Base qualities were left out, and no much larger clone turns up one base away.

The immunoSEQ Assay was used to sequence TCRbeta CDR3 regions. After extraction, genomic DNA underwent amplification by bias-controlled multiplex PCR, followed by high-throughput sequencing. Per the source publication's procedure: Collapsing and filtering of sequences were performed to quantify the absolute abundance of each unique TCRbeta CDR3 region. T cell fraction was estimated by normalizing TCRbeta template counts to usable DNA, with usable DNA measured through amplification of reference genes found in all nucleated cells. Repertoire TCRs were annotated as SARS-CoV-2-specific by exact matching of V gene, CDR3 amino acid sequence and J gene to a known reactive TCR set. The reference SARS-CoV-2 TCR set was obtained from MIRA and was filtered for enrichment in COVID-19-positive ImmuneCODE repertoires, whereby public or cross-reactive TCRs were removed. Using the MIRA antigens, annotated TCRs were further analysed by specific ORF or by position within an ORF. Breadth was defined as the number of annotated unique rearrangements divided by the total number of unique productive rearrangements, and depth was defined as the summed frequency of the annotated unique rearrangements. TCR breadth was compared between groups using two-sided Wilcoxon rank-sum tests. TCRdb limited this immuneACCESS table to in-frame rearrangements with V and J called. A share of clones is missing; checked studies link under half to unresolved V genes, and the rest is unexplained. Clone size and V and J calls were adopted from that table, with D and trimming inferred from the DNA. This sample gives approximately 460,000 clones in total; roughly 87% of them show up just once. The ten most abundant clones make up 1.7% of the sample.

The sample consisted of peripheral blood, taken in a trial of Ad26.COV2.S vaccine versus placebo. Recombination connected TRBV7-9 to TRBJ1-2; a weak D assignment points to TRBD1 (6 bases agree). The receptor comes from a person between 18 and 59 years old who received the Ad26.COV2.S COVID-19 vaccine or a placebo. The CDR3 corresponds to CASSPRTAVGYTF. Here is the DNA: TGTGCCAGCAGCCCTAGGACAGCTGTTGGCTACACCTTC.